This is a list of T cell receptor beta chains from one sample in a study of graft-versus-host responses after intestinal transplantation. These TCRs' antigens remain unknown. Profiled with immunoSEQ multiplex PCR; TCRdb holds only in-frame clones, not every one. The top ten hold approximately 0.2% of the sample, which has 110,000 to 150,000 clones, 80% to 95% seen once. This sample comprised unstimulated CD4+ T cells sorted from spleen or lymph node cells, obtained before intestinal transplant. The receptor source for this set is a human donor who received an intestinal transplant. The CDR3 runs from the conserved cysteine through the conserved F or W. The D gene is left open where the match is weak. The size of a clone is reported for some rows only, either as once, few or many, or as a class for expanded clones.

j_gene | len | abundance | v_gene | d_gene | CDR3nt | CDR3aa
TRBJ2-5 | 14 | . | TRBV7-9 | . | TGTGCCAGCAGCTTACTGGCGACCAGGGAGACCCAGTACTTC | CASSLLATRETQYF
TRBJ2-7 | 14 | . | TRBV11-2 | TRBD2 | TGTGCCAGCGGCACACTAGCGGGGCCCTACGAGCAGTACTTC | CASGTLAGPYEQYF
TRBJ2-2 | 17 | . | TRBV19 | TRBD2 | TGTGCCAGTAGTATCGGGACTAGCGGGAGAGGCACCGGGGAGCTGTTTTTT | CASSIGTSGRGTGELFF
TRBJ2-6 | 16 | once | TRBV19 | . | TGTGCCAGTAGTACCTCAACAGGGCGCGGGGCCAACGTCCTGACTTTC | CASSTSTGRGANVLTF
TRBJ2-7 | 17 | . | TRBV27 | . | TGTGCCAGCAGTTTATCGATAGGCACACTAAACTCCTACGAGCAGTACTTC | CASSLSIGTLNSYEQYF
TRBJ1-2 | 14 | . | TRBV19 | . | TGTGCCAGTAGTATAGAGGACGGATACTATGGCTACACCTTC | CASSIEDGYYGYTF
TRBJ2-7 | 14 | . | TRBV15 | . | TGTGCCACCAGCAGAGGGACCCGGACCTACGAGCAGTACTTC | CATSRGTRTYEQYF
TRBJ2-7 | 13 | . | TRBV7-2 | . | TGTGCCAGCAGCTCTGCCGTCTCCTACGAGCAGTACTTC | CASSSAVSYEQYF
TRBJ1-5 | 15 | . | TRBV7-2 | TRBD1 | TGTGCCAGCAGCTTCGACAGGGGCAGCAATCAGCCCCAGCATTTT | CASSFDRGSNQPQHF
TRBJ1-1 | 13 | . | TRBV29-1 | . | TGCATCGCTACTAGAGGTCAGAACACTGAAGCTTTCTTT | CIATRGQNTEAFF
TRBJ2-5 | 14 | . | TRBV7-2 | . | TGTGCCAGCAGCCCATTAGGGCCAAAAGAGACCCAGTACTTC | CASSPLGPKETQYF
TRBJ2-7 | 15 | . | TRBV6-5 | . | TGTGCCAGCGCCCCGACAGGTTGGATGGCCTACGAGCAGTACTTC | CASAPTGWMAYEQYF
TRBJ1-5 | 13 | . | TRBV27 | . | TGTGCCAGCAGTTACGGGGGCAATCAGCCCCAGCATTTT | CASSYGGNQPQHF
TRBJ2-7 | 12 | . | TRBV7-8 | . | TGTGCCAGCAGCTGGACGAGACTAAGGCAGTACTTC | CASSWTRLRQYF
TRBJ2-1 | 13 | . | TRBV7-8 | TRBD1 | TGTGCCAGCAGCCCCCGACAGGGTCATGAGCAGTTCTTC | CASSPRQGHEQFF
TRBJ2-7 | 14 | . | TRBV25-1 | TRBD2 | TGTGCCAGCAGTGGGGCGACTAGCGGGAAGGGGCAGTACTTC | CASSGATSGKGQYF
TRBJ1-4 | 15 | . | TRBV9 | . | TGTGCCAGCAGCCCGACGATTTGGGAGGATGAAAAACTGTTTTTT | CASSPTIWEDEKLFF
TRBJ1-1 | 14 | . | TRBV27 | . | TGTGCCAGCAGTTTACAGGGTGGGAACACTGAAGCTTTCTTT | CASSLQGGNTEAFF
TRBJ1-4 | 15 | . | TRBV27 | . | TGTGCCAGCAGTTCCCGAGGGGAGGTTAATGAAAAACTGTTTTTT | CASSSRGEVNEKLFF
TRBJ2-5 | 16 | . | TRBV5-4 | TRBD2 | TGTGCCAGCAGTCTATTACTAGCGGGAGTTGGAGAGACCCAGTACTTC | CASSLLLAGVGETQYF
TRBJ1-5 | 12 | few | TRBV28 | TRBD1 | TGTGGGGGACAGGGCTTAGGGCAGCCCCAGCATTTT | CGGQGLGQPQHF
TRBJ1-2 | 13 | . | TRBV7-9 | TRBD1 | TGTGCCAGCAGCCCACGGACAGGGGGGGGCTACACCTTC | CASSPRTGGGYTF
TRBJ2-7 | 11 | . | TRBV9 | . | TGTGCCAGCAGCGTCTCCTACGAGCAGTACTTC | CASSVSYEQYF
TRBJ2-7 | 14 | . | TRBV18 | TRBD2 | TGTGCCAGCTCACCCCTAGCGGGAGGGCTCGAGCAGTACTTC | CASSPLAGGLEQYF
TRBJ2-7 | 11 | . | TRBV19 | . | TGTGCCAGTATGAAAGGGGTCGAGCAGTACTTC | CASMKGVEQYF
TRBJ1-4 | 14 | . | TRBV29-1 | . | TGCAGCGTTTTAGGGATCGCAACTAATGAAAAACTGTTTTTT | CSVLGIATNEKLFF
TRBJ2-5 | 13 | few | TRBV2 | . | TGTGCCAGCAGTGATCGCGGCCAAGAGACCCAGTACTTC | CASSDRGQETQYF
TRBJ2-3 | 12 | . | TRBV5-1 | . | TGCGCCAGCAGCGGCTTCTTGGATACGCAGTATTTT | CASSGFLDTQYF
TRBJ2-5 | 15 | . | TRBV2 | . | TGTGCCAGCAATCTTCGGGGGACGGAACAAGAGACCCAGTACTTC | CASNLRGTEQETQYF
TRBJ2-7 | 14 | . | TRBV30 | . | TGTGCCTGGAGTGTCGGGGGTCTCTCCTACGAGCAGTACTTC | CAWSVGGLSYEQYF
TRBJ2-5 | 16 | . | TRBV7-8 | TRBD2 | TGTGCCAGCAGCTTTAGGCGACTAGCGACACAAGAGACCCAGTACTTC | CASSFRRLATQETQYF
TRBJ2-7 | 13 | . | TRBV25-1 | . | TGTGCCAGCAGTGAATTGAGAGGTTTTGAGCAGTACTTC | CASSELRGFEQYF